A single sample gave rise to the 18 T cell receptor beta chains below, sequenced in a study of T cell clonality in common variable immunodeficiency. The data were produced by immunoSEQ multiplex PCR, yet TCRdb's version contains in-frame clones alone and is incomplete. The sample holds about 52,000 clones, and no clone turns up only once. Source material: peripheral blood mononuclear cells. These receptors were obtained from a person aged 18 to 75 in good health.

About this clone itself: The read is 3 residues too short to cover the CDR3 end, so that end is filled in from the germline J gene. The V call is TRBV19, the J call TRBJ1-2; D is possibly TRBD1 (6 bases). This CDR3 contains 13 residues. V was pared by 3 bases and J by 6 bases, with 11 bases between. Germline V CDR1 and CDR2: LNHDA, SQIVND (reference sequence). The CDR3 protein is CASSMAGEHGYTF. The covered CDR3 bases are TGTGCCAGTAGTATGGCAGGGGAGCATGGC.

About this clone: The observed sequence ends 3 residues before the CDR3 terminus, with the missing tail filled in from the germline J gene. The chain joins TRBV5-5 to TRBJ1-1; D remains unclear. Germline CDR1 is SGHKS and CDR2 is YYEKEE (reference sequence). The CDR3 is 13 residues long. V dropped 2 bases and J dropped 4 bases, with 9 bases sitting between them. The CDR3 loop is CASSFSVGTEAFF. The covered CDR3 bases are TGTGCCAGCAGCTTTTCGGTCGGCACTGAA.

This clone was picked up many times. The sequence runs out 3 residues before the end of the CDR3; the remainder is reconstructed from the germline J gene. The chain carries TRBV30 and TRBJ1-2; 9 positions match TRBD1. Germline V gene data show CDR1 as GTSNPN and CDR2 as SVGIG (reference sequence). The CDR3 loop spans 12 amino acids. Incomplete CDR3 DNA: TGTGCCTGGAGTGACAGGGGGCGAGGC. Its protein is CAWSDRGRG. The whole CDR3 sequence is CAWSDRGRGYTF.

In this sample, this clone turned up many times. The CDR3 protein is CSAAPSGRSIEQFF. The covered CDR3 bases are TGCAGTGCTGCCCCTAGCGGGAGAAGCATTGAG. The chain joins TRBV20-1 to TRBJ2-1; 10 nucleotides align to TRBD2. The CDR3 extends 3 residues past the end of the read, so its final part is completed from the germline J gene. From germline, CDR1 is DFQATT and CDR2 SNEGSKA (reference sequence). The J segment lost 9 bases and the V segment lost 5 bases, leaving 10 bases of the junction unmatched. The CDR3 is made up of 14 amino acids.

A few counts support this clone. A much larger clone differs from this one at a single base, so this may be a read error. The DNA ends 3 residues before the CDR3 does, and the rest of the CDR3 is filled in from the germline J gene. The chain employs TRBV30 and TRBJ1-4; TRBD1 matches 8 bases. From germline, CDR1 is GTSNPN and CDR2 SVGIG (reference sequence). There are 14 residues in the CDR3. Here the CDR3 reads CARSRDRLSEKLFF. The covered CDR3 bases are TGTGCCCGGAGTAGGGACAGGTTGAGTGAAAAA.

This clone was counted many times. CDR3 DNA, as far as it was read: TGTGCCAGCTTACAGGGGGCGCGGAACACTGAA. Its translation is CASLQGARNTE. The whole CDR3 region reads CASLQGARNTEAFF. The chain employs TRBV10-3 and TRBJ1-1; 9 positions agree with TRBD1. With the read ending 3 residues before the CDR3 end, the germline J gene is used to fill in that end. The CDR3 is 14 amino acids. The ends lost 10 bases at V and 1 base at J; junction bases unmatched: 7. From germline, CDR1 is ENHRY and CDR2 SYGVKD.

This clone was counted a few times. The CDR3 sequence: CASSVEREVDNEQFF. The CDR3 DNA, read in part, is TGCGCCAGCAGTGTCGAGCGGGAGGTCGACAATGAG. This rearrangement joins TRBV10-2 to TRBJ2-1, with 9 bases fitting TRBD2. With the read ending 3 residues before the CDR3 end, the germline J gene is used to fill in that end. After removal of 4 bases from V and 5 bases from J, the junction contained 6 bases not matched to a gene. Germline V gene lookup returns CDR1 WSHSY and CDR2 SAAADI. This CDR3 is 15 amino acids long.

This clone was counted a few times. The CDR3 is cut off 3 residues early in the read; its end comes from the germline J gene. The chain carries TRBV6-2 or TRBV6-3 and TRBJ1-2; D might be TRBD1 (5 bases). Germline-derived CDR1 and CDR2 are MNHEY and SVGEGT. The CDR3 length is 11 residues. CDR3: CATAQAYDYTF. The sequenced CDR3 bases are TGTGCCACCGCACAGGCGTACGAC.

This clone occurred many times. The CDR3 goes on 3 residues after the read ends, and that part is filled in from the germline J gene. The chain joins TRBV10-1 to TRBJ2-7, with 10 bases identical to TRBD2. V lost 5 bases and J lost 6; bases outside the gene matches: 7. CDR1 and CDR2 from the germline V gene are WNHNN and SYGVQD (reference sequence). The CDR3 is 14 amino acids. The CDR3 sequence: CASSSLAGVGEQYF. CDR3 DNA (partial): TGCGCCAGCAGTTCGCTAGCGGGAGTCGGCGAG.

The CDR3 reads CASSLGVAGVSDTYTF. The sequenced CDR3 bases are TGTGCCAGCAGCTTAGGGGTGGCGGGAGTCTCGGATACC. The J gene is TRBJ1-2, the V gene TRBV7-6; no firm D call. The missing CDR3 end, 3 residues past where the read stops, is filled in from the germline J gene. CDR1 is SGHVS and CDR2 is FNYEAQ in the germline V gene. The CDR3 is 16 amino acids.

Of note for this clone: The read stops 3 residues short of the end of the CDR3; the missing end is completed from the germline J gene. V is TRBV30 and J is TRBJ2-2; tentative D call: TRBD1 (6 bases). CDR3 length: 15 residues. Germline assignment: CDR1 GTSNPN and CDR2 SVGIG (reference sequence). This chain's CDR3 is CAWSVGQFYNEKLFF. Partial CDR3 DNA: TGTGCCTGGAGTGTTGGACAGTTTTATAATGAAAAG.

This clone was seen many times. The sequence runs out 3 residues before the end of the CDR3; the remainder is reconstructed from the germline J gene. The rearrangement links TRBV5-1 to TRBJ1-6; D remains ambiguous. The CDR3 contains 17 residues. CDR1 and CDR2 (germline): SGHRS, YFSETQ. Trimming left V 0 bases short and J 6 bases short, with 16 bases between. The CDR3: CASSLDRGSIRNSPLHF. Incomplete CDR3 DNA: TGCGCCAGCAGCTTGGATAGAGGGTCGATTCGTAATTCACCC.

This clone was detected ten times or more. The CDR3 end is not reached by the read, which stops 3 residues before it; the germline J gene fills it in. The V and J genes are TRBV5-6 and TRBJ2-4, with 9 bases that match TRBD1. The V gene's germline CDR1 is SGHDT and CDR2 YYEEEE. This CDR3 spans 15 amino acids. Trimming cost V 5 bases and J 8 bases; bases outside gene matches: 11. CDR3 sequence: CASSPGGQGSYIQYF. The CDR3 bases that were read are TGTGCCAGCAGTCCGGGGGGACAGGGTTCTTACATT. The full variable domain, rest sourced from reference TRBV5-6 and TRBJ2-4, is DAGVTQSPTHLIKTRGQQVTLRCSPKSGHDTVSWYQQALGQGPQFIFQYYEEEERQRGNFPDRFSGHQFPNYSSELNVNALLLGDSALYLCASSPGGQGSYIQYFGAGTRLSVL.

This clone was recorded at least ten times. The read halts 3 residues ahead of the CDR3 end, with the missing end drawn from the germline J gene. The rearrangement links TRBV11-2 to TRBJ2-3; D might be TRBD2 (5 bases). Trimming cost V 8 bases and J 6 bases, with 12 bases left between them. The germline gives CDR1 SGHAT, CDR2 FQNNGV. The CDR3 contains 12 residues. The CDR3 sequence: CASGTGWDTQYF. The sequenced part of the CDR3 DNA is TGTGCCAGCGGAACGGGGTGGGATACG.

There are many counts of this clone. The CDR3 here is CASRETSGMVDTQYF. The sequenced CDR3 bases are TGTGCCAGCAGGGAGACTAGCGGGATGGTAGATACG. This sequence joins TRBV2 and TRBJ2-3; TRBD2 aligns across 11 bases. The read gets to within 3 residues of the CDR3 end, and the germline J gene fills in the rest. CDR1 is SNHLY and CDR2 is FYNNEI in the germline V gene. Trimming cost V 6 bases and J 5 bases; bases outside gene matches: 7. The CDR3 has 15 residues.

This clone came up a few times. The CDR3 goes on 3 residues after the read ends, and that part is filled in from the germline J gene. The chain couples TRBV20-1 to TRBJ2-5; 9 positions match TRBD2. The CDR3 covers 14 residues. The germline CDR1 and CDR2 sequences are DFQATT and SNEGSKA (reference sequence). The J segment lost 5 bases and the V segment lost 1 base, leaving 5 bases of the junction unmatched. CDR3 sequence reads: CSARVAGAWETQYF. CDR3 DNA, as far as it was read: TGCAGTGCTAGAGTAGCGGGAGCTTGGGAGACC.

This clone was recorded many times. The CDR3 is cut off 3 residues early in the read; its end comes from the germline J gene. The chain recombines TRBV6-4 with TRBJ2-3; a possible D gene is TRBD1 (5 bases). V dropped 6 bases and J dropped 0 bases, with 10 bases sitting between them. The CDR3 spans 14 residues. Germline lookup yields CDR1 MRHNA and CDR2 SNTAGT. This chain's CDR3 is CASRMTASTDTQYF. CDR3 bases read: TGTGCCAGCAGGATGACAGCAAGCACAGATACG.

At least ten counts were recorded for this clone. The CDR3 end lies 3 residues beyond the end of the read and is filled in from the germline J gene. The rearrangement joins TRBV7-9 to TRBJ2-7, with a tentative D call TRBD1 (5 bases). V shed 4 bases and J shed 2 bases, with 12 bases lying between them. The CDR3 is made up of 14 amino acids. From germline, CDR1 is SEHNR and CDR2 FQNEAQ (reference sequence). The part of the CDR3 DNA that was read is TGTGCCAGCAGCTACCCGACAGAACCCTACGAG. Translation gives CASSYPTEPYE. The CDR3, in full, reads CASSYPTEPYEQYF.